The 3 T cell receptor beta chains below all came from one sample that was sequenced in a study of radiation and T cells in renal cell carcinoma (dated by TCRdb to 2020 to 2021). What the time point label conveys for this sample: blood 2 weeks post-SBRT. According to the study, the label for this sample's treatment or condition signals: 15 Gy SBRT to primary tumor, nephrectomy 4 weeks later. The protocol used for the library was the immunoSEQ multiplex PCR assay. The table was pulled from immuneACCESS by TCRdb, which kept in-frame rearrangements only. Such tables lose some clones; where checked, under half of the loss comes from unresolved V genes, and the rest has no known cause. The sample table shows more than 95,000 clones, and around 82% are seen once. The ten largest make up roughly 5% of the sample. The source was blood, collected from a patient whose treatment included radiotherapy and nephrectomy. The origin of the receptors is a man aged 50-59 years with renal cell carcinoma.

The chain employs TRBV9 and TRBJ2-5; the D gene is possibly TRBD1 (5 bases). The CDR3 length is 15 residues. Germline loops: CDR1 SGDLS, CDR2 YYNGEE. The germline V and J ends were trimmed by 3 bases and 5 bases, with 17 bases remaining between them. This CDR3 reads CASSARTRVGETQYF. As DNA, the CDR3 is TGTGCCAGCAGCGCTCGGACCAGGGTTGGGGAGACCCAGTACTTC. Variable domain in full (rest from reference TRBV9 and TRBJ2-5): DSGVTQTPKHLITATGQRVTLRCSPRSGDLSVYWYQQSLDQGLQFLIQYYNGEERAKGNILERFSAQQFPDLHSELNLSSLELGDSALYFCASSARTRVGETQYFGPGTRLLVL.

CDR3 sequence reads: CSVVYQETQYF. CDR3 bases: TGCAGCGTTGTCTACCAAGAGACCCAGTACTTC. The genes are TRBV29-1 and TRBJ2-5; D is unclear. V was clipped by 4 bases and J by 0 bases, with 3 bases between them. This CDR3 contains 11 residues. CDR1 and CDR2 (germline): SQVTM, ANQGSEA.

V usage is TRBV9 and J usage is TRBJ2-2, with D possibly matching TRBD2 (5 bases). The V gene's germline CDR1 is SGDLS and CDR2 YYNGEE. The CDR3 totals 15 residues. Trimming pared 1 base from V and 0 bases from J, leaving 7 bases between. The CDR3 bases are TGTGCCAGCAGCGTACAGCGGACGAACACCGGGGAGCTGTTTTTT. Translation gives CASSVQRTNTGELFF.